The 27 T cell receptor beta chains below all came from one sample that was sequenced in a study of blood T cell repertoires in COVID-19. Repertoires were generated with immunoSEQ multiplex PCR, while TCRdb's copy carries only in-frame clones and drops some. The table shows 150,000 or so clones, with 82% occurring only once. Sequencing was performed on peripheral blood. These TCRs come from a human donor with acute or convalescent COVID-19. The donor label of this sample is uncertain.

This clone appeared once. The V and J genes are TRBV5-1 and TRBJ1-2; a weak D match, TRBD1 (5 bases). Trimming took 6 bases from V and 7 from J, leaving 19 bases between them. Germline V gene sequence: CDR1 SGHRS, CDR2 YFSETQ. The CDR3 has 14 residues. CDR3 in amino acids: CASTPSGAQRGYTF. CDR3 sequence (DNA): TGCGCCAGCACTCCGAGTGGGGCGCAGCGTGGCTACACCTTC.

The rearrangement uses TRBV6-5 and TRBJ2-1, with a possible D match to TRBD2 (6 bases). CDR3 length equals 15 residues. Germline V lookup: CDR1 MNHEY, CDR2 SVGAGI. V lost 6 bases and J lost 9, with 21 bases in between. This CDR3 reads CASSPPLAAGGEQFF. As DNA, the CDR3 is TGTGCCAGCAGCCCCCCTCTGGCCGCCGGGGGTGAGCAGTTCTTC.

The V gene is TRBV7-9, the J gene TRBJ1-1; maybe TRBD1 (6 bases). This CDR3 is 12 amino acids long. With 0 bases removed from V and 10 bases from J, the gap between germline ends came to 9 bases. CDR1 is SEHNR, CDR2 FQNEAQ, per germline (reference sequence). CDR3 DNA sequence: TGTGCCAGCAGCTTAGCCCAGGGGTTAGCTTTCTTT. Its protein product is CASSLAQGLAFF.

The chain is built from TRBV9 and TRBJ1-4; no definite D call. V shed 7 bases and J shed 5 bases, with 15 bases lying between them. Germline CDR1 is SGDLS and CDR2 is YYNGEE. The CDR3 spans 14 residues. The CDR3 DNA reads as TGTGCCAGCTCCACAGTGGGCGGGAATGAAAAACTGTTTTTT. This codes for CASSTVGGNEKLFF.

The chain recombines TRBV7-9 with TRBJ1-5; 12 nucleotides align to TRBD1. The CDR3 sequence is 15 residues long. In germline, CDR1 is SEHNR, CDR2 FQNEAQ (reference sequence). J was trimmed by 7 bases and V by 5 bases; bases with no gene match: 6. CDR3: CASSPGTGGYQPQHF. The CDR3 bases are TGTGCCAGCAGCCCCGGGACAGGGGGCTACCAGCCCCAGCATTTT.

This clone was seen a single time. Here the CDR3 DNA reads TGTGCCAGCAACAAGAGAAGACAGGGGCACACCGGGGAGCTGTTTTTT. Protein: CASNKRRQGHTGELFF. The chain couples TRBV3-1 (or the pseudogene TRBV3-2) to TRBJ2-2; 8 nucleotides align to TRBD1. V trimming: 7 bases; J trimming: 3 bases; junction bases outside the gene matches: 10. The CDR3 sequence is 16 residues long. Germline CDR1 is LGHDT and CDR2 is YNNKEL (reference sequence).

The gene calls are TRBV28 and TRBJ1-2; no clear D gene. CDR3 size: 14 residues. The V end lost 6 bases, the J end lost 3 bases, and 14 bases lay between the germline ends. The germline V gene has CDR1 MDHEN and CDR2 SYDVKM. CDR3 residues: CASRTPETYYGYTF. The CDR3 coding sequence is TGTGCCAGCAGAACGCCCGAGACTTACTATGGCTACACCTTC.

V and J are TRBV4-3 and TRBJ1-2; D gene ambiguous. The V end was cut by 0 bases, the J end by 5 bases, with 13 bases between. The CDR3 is 15 amino acids. Germline V gives CDR1 LGHNA, CDR2 YSLEER. The DNA for the CDR3 is TGCGCCAGCAGCCAAGAGCACAGCTCCTCTTATGGCTACACCTTC. It specifies CASSQEHSSSYGYTF.

The chain couples TRBV6-1 to TRBJ1-2; D uncertain. Germline CDR1 MNHNS, CDR2 SASEGT. Deletions cut 3 bases from V and 1 base from J, with 24 bases between. CDR3 size: 19 residues. The CDR3 loop reads CASSDIRGRAQWVNYGYTF. DNA of the CDR3: TGTGCCAGCAGTGACATCCGAGGGAGGGCTCAGTGGGTTAACTATGGCTACACCTTC.

The chain employs TRBV9 and TRBJ1-1, with D unclear. The CDR3 totals 13 residues. Per germline, CDR1 SGDLS and CDR2 YYNGEE. The V and J ends lost 1 base and 1 base respectively, with 5 bases between them. The CDR3 nucleotides are TGTGCCAGCAGCGTACCCTCGAACACTGAAGCTTTCTTT. Its translation is CASSVPSNTEAFF.

This rearrangement joins TRBV30 to TRBJ1-6, with 8 bases identical to TRBD1. The germline gives CDR1 GTSNPN, CDR2 SVGIG (reference sequence). CDR3 length equals 14 residues. Trimming at V came to 4 bases and at J to 7 bases, leaving 6 bases not matched to a gene. The CDR3, as DNA: TGTGCCTGGACAGGGGGCTATGGGAATTCACCCCTCCACTTT. It yields the protein CAWTGGYGNSPLHF.

This clone was counted a few times. The chain is built from TRBV7-2 and TRBJ1-2; maybe TRBD1 (6 bases). CDR3 length equals 15 residues. Germline values: CDR1 SGHTA, CDR2 FQGNSA. Trimming left V 1 base short and J 8 bases short, with 17 bases between. CDR3 sequence reads: CASSLDPGESWGYTF. CDR3 DNA sequence: TGTGCCAGCAGCTTAGACCCAGGGGAGTCATGGGGCTACACCTTC.

The chain carries TRBV2 and TRBJ1-5, with D unresolved. Germline V gene sequence: CDR1 SNHLY, CDR2 FYNNEI. The V gene lost 7 bases and the J gene lost 5 bases, with 15 bases spanning the gap. The CDR3 consists of 14 residues. CDR3 loop: CASKTVQLDQPQHF. DNA of the CDR3: TGTGCCAGCAAAACTGTTCAACTGGATCAGCCCCAGCATTTT.

The V call is TRBV21-1, the J call TRBJ1-4. TRBV21-1 is an annotated pseudogene. The CDR3 has 16 amino acids. CDR3 in DNA: TGTGCCAGCAGCAAAGATGGCGGGTACGCCCAAGCAAAACTGTTTTTT. It yields the protein CASSKDGGYAQAKLFF.

The V and J genes are TRBV7-2 and TRBJ1-2; perhaps TRBD1 as D (5 bases). This CDR3 has 14 residues. The germline V and J ends were trimmed by 5 bases and 2 bases, with 12 bases remaining between them. Germline CDR1 reads SGHTA; CDR2 reads FQGNSA. In nucleotides, the CDR3 is TGTGCCAGCAGCCCGACGCCAGGGAACTATGGCTACACCTTC. Protein sequence: CASSPTPGNYGYTF.

The chain carries TRBV12-3 or TRBV12-4 and TRBJ1-3; D perhaps matches TRBD1 (5 bases). V was cut by 11 bases and J by 4 bases, with 12 bases left in between. The CDR3 is 12 residues long. The CDR3 DNA reads as TGTGCCGGCGATCGGGGGGGAAACACCATATATTTT. Its translation: CAGDRGGNTIYF.

V gene TRBV3-1 (or the pseudogene TRBV3-2) combines with J gene TRBJ1-5, with D maybe TRBD1 (6 bases). Germline loops: CDR1 LGHDT, CDR2 YNNKEL (reference sequence). The CDR3 length is 15 residues. Trimming left V 1 base short and J 2 bases short, with 9 bases between. This CDR3 is CASSQGGRGNQPQHF. For the CDR3, the DNA is TGTGCCAGCAGCCAAGGGGGGCGGGGCAATCAGCCCCAGCATTTT.

The rearrangement uses TRBV5-4 and TRBJ2-5, with D possibly being TRBD1 (5 bases). Germline lookup yields CDR1 SGHNT and CDR2 YYREEE (reference sequence). V was clipped by 4 bases and J by 7 bases, with 14 bases between them. The CDR3 covers 13 residues. The CDR3 loop reads CASSSQGTSTQYF. The DNA for the CDR3 is TGTGCCAGCAGCAGTCAGGGTACCTCGACCCAGTACTTC.

Notes on this clone: One end of the junction is discordant with germline, which a read error may explain. This chain joins TRBV28 and TRBJ2-7, with 7 positions matching TRBD2. This CDR3 spans 12 amino acids. In germline, CDR1 is MDHEN, CDR2 SYDVKM. The CDR3 loop reads CASSTPKGQRGF. CDR3 bases: TGTGCCAGCAGTACCCCAAAAGGGCAGCGGGGCTTC.

This chain joins TRBV30 and TRBJ2-5; D gene unclear. CDR3 length: 13 residues. Germline V gene data show CDR1 as GTSNPN and CDR2 as SVGIG (reference sequence). V was cut by 2 bases and J by 3 bases, with 10 bases left in between. The CDR3 DNA reads as TGTGCCTGGAGTCGACATACAGAAGAGACCCAGTACTTC. This encodes CAWSRHTEETQYF.

The chain links TRBV7-9 to TRBJ1-1, with TRBD1 as a possible D gene (5 bases). Germline CDR1 is SEHNR and CDR2 is FQNEAQ (reference sequence). CDR3 length equals 13 residues. The V end lost 6 bases, the J end lost 0 bases, and 8 bases lay between the germline ends. This chain's CDR3 is CASSPTVNTEAFF. As DNA, the CDR3 is TGTGCCAGCAGTCCGACAGTGAACACTGAAGCTTTCTTT.

The chain is built from TRBV5-1 and TRBJ2-7; 8 bases map to TRBD2. The V segment lost 4 bases and the J segment 9 bases; nucleotides outside the gene matches: 15. This CDR3 comprises 15 residues. CDR1 is SGHRS, CDR2 YFSETQ, per germline. The CDR3 region has the DNA TGCGCCAGCAGCCAAACGGGACTAGATTTAGTCGCGCAGTACTTC. As protein: CASSQTGLDLVAQYF.

The chain employs TRBV5-4 and TRBJ1-3; 12 bases fit TRBD1. After removal of 4 bases from V and 1 base from J, the junction contained 6 bases not matched to a gene. CDR1 and CDR2 from the germline V gene are SGHNT and YYREEE (reference sequence). The CDR3 is made up of 17 amino acids. The DNA of the CDR3 is TGTGCCAGCAGCCTGGGACAGGGGGCACTTTCTGGAAACACCATATATTTT. This sequence encodes CASSLGQGALSGNTIYF.

This clone has a handful of counts. J is TRBJ2-5 and V is TRBV6-6, with 8 bases fitting TRBD2. With 6 bases clipped from V and 2 bases from J, the junction kept 5 bases outside the gene matches. Germline assignment: CDR1 MNHNY and CDR2 SVGAGI (reference sequence). The CDR3 sequence is 14 residues long. The DNA of the CDR3 is TGTGCCAGCAGCGATCAGCGGGGGCAAGAGACCCAGTACTTC. Protein sequence: CASSDQRGQETQYF.

This chain links TRBV6-1 with TRBJ1-5, with D uncertain. V was trimmed by 2 bases and J by 6 bases, leaving 8 bases between them. Germline CDR1 MNHNS, CDR2 SASEGT. The CDR3 extends over 13 amino acids. The CDR3 DNA follows: TGTGCCAGCAGTGAAATACAGACTCAGCCCCAGCATTTT. It translates to CASSEIQTQPQHF.

J is TRBJ1-3 and V is TRBV3-1 (or the pseudogene TRBV3-2); D gene ambiguous. Germline V lookup: CDR1 LGHDT, CDR2 YNNKEL (reference sequence). Trimming pared 1 base from V and 2 bases from J, leaving 3 bases between. The CDR3 runs to 13 residues. The CDR3: CASSQATGNTIYF. DNA for the CDR3: TGTGCCAGCAGCCAAGCAACTGGAAACACCATATATTTT.

The table lists this clone with a count of one. This CDR3 reads CAWSLRTGNSGNTIYF. The CDR3 DNA follows: TGTGCCTGGAGTCTCAGGACAGGAAACTCTGGAAACACCATATATTTT. This chain joins TRBV30 and TRBJ1-3, with 7 bases fitting TRBD1. The CDR3 spans 16 residues. With 2 bases clipped from V and 0 bases from J, the junction kept 7 bases outside the gene matches. Germline-derived CDR1 and CDR2 are GTSNPN and SVGIG (reference sequence).